This T cell receptor beta chain was sequenced during a study of blood T cell repertoires in COVID-19. Looking at the study overall: T cells, B-cell-depleted T cells, or PBMCs provided the cDNA or gDNA that served as material.

The CDR3 is 15 amino acids. CDR1 is SGHRS, CDR2 YFSETQ, per germline. Trimming left V 10 bases short and J 0 bases short, with 17 bases between. Under the authors' procedure: Amplification of reference gene primers was used by the study to estimate nucleated cell counts. Some clones are missing from TCRdb's copy, which holds only in-frame ones; the method was immunoSEQ multiplex PCR. The D gene and trimming were derived from the DNA, and the V and J assignments and clone size from that table. The data show approximately 190,000 clones, approximately 82% seen once. The specimen was peripheral blood. V is TRBV5-1 and J is TRBJ1-3; no clear D. The receptor was isolated from a human donor with acute or convalescent COVID-19. The donor label of this sample is uncertain. DNA for the CDR3: TGCGCCTCCTCGGTGGGAGGTAGCTCTGGAAACACCATATATTTT. The encoded protein is CASSVGGSSGNTIYF.